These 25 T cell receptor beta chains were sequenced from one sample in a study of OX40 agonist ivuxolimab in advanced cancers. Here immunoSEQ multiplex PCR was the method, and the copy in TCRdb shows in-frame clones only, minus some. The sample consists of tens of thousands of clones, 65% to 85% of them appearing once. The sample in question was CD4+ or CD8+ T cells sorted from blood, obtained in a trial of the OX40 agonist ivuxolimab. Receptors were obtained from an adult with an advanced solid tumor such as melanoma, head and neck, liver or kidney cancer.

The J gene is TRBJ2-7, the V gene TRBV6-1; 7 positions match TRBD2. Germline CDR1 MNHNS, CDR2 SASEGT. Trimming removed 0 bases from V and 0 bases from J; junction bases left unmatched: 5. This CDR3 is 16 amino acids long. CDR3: CASSEAWGLSSYEQYF. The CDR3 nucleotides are TGTGCCAGCAGTGAAGCTTGGGGACTAAGCTCCTACGAGCAGTACTTC.

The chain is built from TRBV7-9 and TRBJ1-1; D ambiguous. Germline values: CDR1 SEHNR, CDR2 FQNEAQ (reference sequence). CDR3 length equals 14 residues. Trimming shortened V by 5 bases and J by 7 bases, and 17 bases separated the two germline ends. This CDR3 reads CASSLGRHLIEAFF. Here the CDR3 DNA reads TGTGCCAGCAGCCTTGGCAGACACCTAATTGAAGCTTTCTTT.

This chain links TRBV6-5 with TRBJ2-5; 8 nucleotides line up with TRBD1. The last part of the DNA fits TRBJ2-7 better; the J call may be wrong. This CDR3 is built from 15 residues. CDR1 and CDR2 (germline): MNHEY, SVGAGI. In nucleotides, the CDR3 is TGTGCCAGCAGACCTCGTCACAGGGGGATTTACGAGCAGTACTTC. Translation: CASRPRHRGIYEQYF.

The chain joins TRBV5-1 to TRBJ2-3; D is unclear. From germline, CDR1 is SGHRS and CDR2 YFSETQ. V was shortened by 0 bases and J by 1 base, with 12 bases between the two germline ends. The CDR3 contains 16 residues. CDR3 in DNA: TGCGCCAGCAGCTTGGATTCCCGTGACGGCACAGATACGCAGTATTTT. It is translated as CASSLDSRDGTDTQYF.

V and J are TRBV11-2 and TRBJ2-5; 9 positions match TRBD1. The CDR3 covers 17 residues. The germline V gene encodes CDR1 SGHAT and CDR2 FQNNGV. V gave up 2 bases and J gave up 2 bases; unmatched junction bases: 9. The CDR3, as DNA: TGTGCCAGCAGCTTATCATGGACAGGGGCGGATCAAGAGACCCAGTACTTC. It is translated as CASSLSWTGADQETQYF.

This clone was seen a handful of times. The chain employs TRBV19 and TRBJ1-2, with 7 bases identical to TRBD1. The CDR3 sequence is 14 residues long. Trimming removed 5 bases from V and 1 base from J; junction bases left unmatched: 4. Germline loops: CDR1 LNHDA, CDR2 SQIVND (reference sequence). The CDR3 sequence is CASSGTEINYGYTF. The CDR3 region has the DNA TGTGCCAGTAGTGGGACAGAGATTAACTATGGCTACACCTTC.

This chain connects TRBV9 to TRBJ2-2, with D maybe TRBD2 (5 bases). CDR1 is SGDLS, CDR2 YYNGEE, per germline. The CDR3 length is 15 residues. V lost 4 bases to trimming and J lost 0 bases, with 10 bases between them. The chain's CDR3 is CASSLGRANTGELFF. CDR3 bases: TGTGCCAGCAGCCTCGGGCGGGCGAACACCGGGGAGCTGTTTTTT.

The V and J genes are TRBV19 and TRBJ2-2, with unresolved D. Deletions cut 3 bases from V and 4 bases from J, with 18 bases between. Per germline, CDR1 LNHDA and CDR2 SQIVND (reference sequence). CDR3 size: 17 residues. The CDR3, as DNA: TGTGCCAGTAGTATTCAGGACCTAAGGTCTAGCACCGGGGAGCTGTTTTTT. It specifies CASSIQDLRSSTGELFF.

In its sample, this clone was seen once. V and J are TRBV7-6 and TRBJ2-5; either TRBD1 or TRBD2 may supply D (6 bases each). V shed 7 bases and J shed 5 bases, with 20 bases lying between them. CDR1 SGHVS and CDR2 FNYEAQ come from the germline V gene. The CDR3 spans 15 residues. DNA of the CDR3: TGTGCCAGCACGAGGGGGGTAGTCTCGCGGGAGACCCAGTACTTC. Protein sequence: CASTRGVVSRETQYF.

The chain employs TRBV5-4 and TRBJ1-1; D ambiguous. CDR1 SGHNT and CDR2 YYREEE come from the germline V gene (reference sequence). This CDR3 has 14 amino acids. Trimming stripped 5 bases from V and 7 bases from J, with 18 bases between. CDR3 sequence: CASRNRGGAFEAFF. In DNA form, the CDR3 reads TGTGCCAGCAGGAACCGAGGAGGCGCTTTTGAAGCTTTCTTT.

CDR3 in DNA: TGTGCCAGCAGCCATAGATCGACCCCGGGACAGGGGGTATCGCTATATGGCTACACCTTC. Its translation is CASSHRSTPGQGVSLYGYTF. The chain carries TRBV13 and TRBJ1-2; 11 nucleotides align to TRBD1. V was pared by 5 bases and J by 5 bases, with 22 bases of the junction left unmatched. Germline-derived CDR1 and CDR2 are PRHDT and FYEKMQ (reference sequence). The CDR3 is 20 amino acids.

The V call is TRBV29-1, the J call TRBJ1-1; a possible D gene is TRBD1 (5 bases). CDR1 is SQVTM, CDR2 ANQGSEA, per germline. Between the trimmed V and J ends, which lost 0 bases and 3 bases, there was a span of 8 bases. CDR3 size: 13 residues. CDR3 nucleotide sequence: TGCAGCGTTGAAGAGGGGGGGTACACTGAAGCTTTCTTT. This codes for CSVEEGGYTEAFF. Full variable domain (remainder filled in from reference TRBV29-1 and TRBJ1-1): SAVISQKPSRDICQRGTSLTIQCQVDSQVTMMFWYRQQPGQSLTLIATANQGSEATYESGFVIDKFPISRPNLTFSTLTVSNMSPEDSSIYLCSVEEGGYTEAFFGQGTRLTVV.

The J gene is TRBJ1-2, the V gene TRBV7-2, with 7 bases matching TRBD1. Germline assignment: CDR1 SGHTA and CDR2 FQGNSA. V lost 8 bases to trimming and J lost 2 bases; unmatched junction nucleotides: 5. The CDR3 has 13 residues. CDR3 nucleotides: TGTGCCAGCCTCCGGGACAGAAACTATGGCTACACCTTC. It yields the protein CASLRDRNYGYTF.

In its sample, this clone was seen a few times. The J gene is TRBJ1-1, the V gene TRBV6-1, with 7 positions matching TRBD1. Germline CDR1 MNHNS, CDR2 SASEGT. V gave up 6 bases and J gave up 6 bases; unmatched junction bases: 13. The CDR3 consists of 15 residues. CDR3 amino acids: CASRRGGQLSSEAFF. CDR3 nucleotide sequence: TGTGCCAGCAGGAGAGGGGGACAGTTATCTTCTGAAGCTTTCTTT.

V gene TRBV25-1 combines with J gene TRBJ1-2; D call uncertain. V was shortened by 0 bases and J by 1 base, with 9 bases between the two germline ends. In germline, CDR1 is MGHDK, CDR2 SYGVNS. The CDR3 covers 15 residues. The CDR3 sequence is CASSEYGQVNYGYTF. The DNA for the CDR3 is TGTGCCAGCAGTGAATATGGGCAGGTTAACTATGGCTACACCTTC.

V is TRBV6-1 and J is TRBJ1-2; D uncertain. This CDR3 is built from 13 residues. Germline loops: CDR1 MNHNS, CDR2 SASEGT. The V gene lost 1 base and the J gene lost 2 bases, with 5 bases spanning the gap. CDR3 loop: CASSEDRNYGYTF. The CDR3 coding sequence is TGTGCCAGCAGTGAAGACAGAAACTATGGCTACACCTTC.

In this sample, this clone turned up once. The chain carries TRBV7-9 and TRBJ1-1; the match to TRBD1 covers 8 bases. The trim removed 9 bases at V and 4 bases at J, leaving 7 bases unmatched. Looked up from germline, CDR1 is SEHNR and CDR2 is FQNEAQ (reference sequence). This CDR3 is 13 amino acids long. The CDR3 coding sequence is TGTGCCAGTACATATACAGGGGGCACTGAAGCTTTCTTT. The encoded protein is CASTYTGGTEAFF.

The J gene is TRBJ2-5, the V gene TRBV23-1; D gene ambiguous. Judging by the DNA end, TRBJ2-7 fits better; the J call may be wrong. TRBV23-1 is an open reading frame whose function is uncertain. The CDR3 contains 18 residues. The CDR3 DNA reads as TGCGCCAGCAGTCAACGACCCGACCCAAGCGCCGGATTCTACGAGCAGTACTTC. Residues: CASSQRPDPSAGFYEQYF.

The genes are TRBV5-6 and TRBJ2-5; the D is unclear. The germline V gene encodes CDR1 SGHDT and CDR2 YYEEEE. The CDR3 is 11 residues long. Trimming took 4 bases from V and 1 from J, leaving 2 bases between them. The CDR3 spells CASSIQETQYF. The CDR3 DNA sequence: TGTGCCAGCAGCATCCAAGAGACCCAGTACTTC.

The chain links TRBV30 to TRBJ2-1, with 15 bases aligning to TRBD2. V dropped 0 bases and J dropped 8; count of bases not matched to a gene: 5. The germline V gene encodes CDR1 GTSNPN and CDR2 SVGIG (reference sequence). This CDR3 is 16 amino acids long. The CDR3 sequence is CAWSVGLAGGWDEQFF. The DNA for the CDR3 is TGTGCCTGGAGTGTCGGACTAGCGGGAGGGTGGGATGAGCAGTTCTTC.

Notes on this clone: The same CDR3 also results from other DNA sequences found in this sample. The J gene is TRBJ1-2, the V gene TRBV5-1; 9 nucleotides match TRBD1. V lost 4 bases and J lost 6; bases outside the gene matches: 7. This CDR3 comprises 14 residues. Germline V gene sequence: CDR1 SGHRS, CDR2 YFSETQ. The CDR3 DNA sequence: TGCGCCAGCAGCCCGGGACAGGGTGTTGATGGCTACACCTTC. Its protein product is CASSPGQGVDGYTF.

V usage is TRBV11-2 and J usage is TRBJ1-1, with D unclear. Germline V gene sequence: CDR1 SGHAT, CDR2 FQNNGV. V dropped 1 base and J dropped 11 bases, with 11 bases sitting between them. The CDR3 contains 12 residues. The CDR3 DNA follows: TGTGCCAGCAGCTTAGGGAATCCTCGGGCTTTCTTT. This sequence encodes CASSLGNPRAFF. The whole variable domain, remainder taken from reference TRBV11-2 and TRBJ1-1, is EAGVAQSPRYKIIEKRQSVAFWCNPISGHATLYWYQQILGQGPKLLIQFQNNGVVDDSQLPKDRFSAERLKGVDSTLKIQPAKLEDSAVYLCASSLGNPRAFFGQGTRLTVV.

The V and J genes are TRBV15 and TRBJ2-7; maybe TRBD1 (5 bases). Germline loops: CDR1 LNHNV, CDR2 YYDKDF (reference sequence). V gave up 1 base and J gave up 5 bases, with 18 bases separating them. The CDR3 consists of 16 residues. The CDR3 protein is CATSRVAQQDTDEQYF. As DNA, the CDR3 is TGTGCCACCAGCAGAGTTGCGCAACAGGATACGGACGAGCAGTACTTC. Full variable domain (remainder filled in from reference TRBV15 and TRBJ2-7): DAMVIQNPRYQVTQFGKPVTLSCSQTLNHNVMYWYQQKSSQAPKLLFHYYDKDFNNEADTPDNFQSRRPNTSFCFLDIRSPGLGDTAMYLCATSRVAQQDTDEQYFGPGTRLTVT.

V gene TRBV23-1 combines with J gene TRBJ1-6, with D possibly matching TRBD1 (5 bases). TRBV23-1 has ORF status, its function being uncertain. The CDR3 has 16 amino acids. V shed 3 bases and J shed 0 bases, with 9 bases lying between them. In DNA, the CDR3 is TGCGCCAGCAGTCATTCAGGGAGCTCCTATAATTCACCCCTCCACTTT. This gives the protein CASSHSGSSYNSPLHF.

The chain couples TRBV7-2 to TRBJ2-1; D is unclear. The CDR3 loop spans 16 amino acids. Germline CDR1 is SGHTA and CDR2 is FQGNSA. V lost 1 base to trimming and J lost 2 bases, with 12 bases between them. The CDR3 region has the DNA TGTGCCAGCAGCTTAGTTCCGGAAAGGCCCTACAATGAGCAGTTCTTC. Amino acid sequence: CASSLVPERPYNEQFF. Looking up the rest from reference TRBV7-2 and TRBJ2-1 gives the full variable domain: GAGVSQSPSNKVTEKGKDVELRCDPISGHTALYWYRQSLGQGLEFLIYFQGNSAPDKSGLPSDRFSAERTGGSVSTLTIQRTQQEDSAVYLCASSLVPERPYNEQFFGPGTRLTVL.